This is a list of T cell receptor beta chains from one sample in a study of cytomegalovirus exposure and HLA in healthy donors. Some clones are missing from TCRdb's copy, which holds only in-frame ones; the method was immunoSEQ multiplex PCR. The sample carries around 94,000 clones, 70% to 85% recorded once. Material: PBMCs. These TCRs come from a human donor in good health. The CDR3 runs from the conserved cysteine through the conserved F or W. The order of the fields is V gene, CDR3 length, clone size, D gene, J gene, CDR3 protein, CDR3 DNA. The D gene is left open where the match is weak. Expanded clones get a size class; other rows say once, few or many, or leave the size out.

TRBV6-5	13	NA	NA	TRBJ1-1	CASSRGLETEAFF	TGTGCCAGCAGTCGGGGGTTGGAAACTGAAGCTTTCTTT
TRBV27	14	NA	TRBD1	TRBJ2-7	CASRYRTGFYEQYF	TGTGCCAGCAGGTACCGGACAGGGTTTTACGAGCAGTACTTC
TRBV4-3	15	NA	NA	TRBJ1-2	CASSQHKLGRDGYTF	TGCGCCAGCAGCCAACATAAATTGGGGCGTGATGGCTACACCTTC
TRBV5-6	15	NA	TRBD2	TRBJ2-5	CASSTVTSGIGTQYF	TGTGCCAGCAGCACTGTGACTAGCGGCATAGGGACCCAGTACTTC
TRBV28	14	NA	TRBD2	TRBJ2-5	CASFRGGIDETQYF	TGTGCCAGCTTCCGGGGGGGGATCGACGAGACCCAGTACTTC
TRBV14	15	NA	TRBD2	TRBJ2-1	CASSQRNLAGVEQFF	TGTGCCAGCAGCCAACGTAACTTAGCGGGGGTTGAGCAGTTCTTC
TRBV28	13	NA	NA	TRBJ1-2	CASSQGHNYGYTF	TGTGCCAGCAGCCAAGGACACAACTATGGCTACACCTTC
TRBV7-2	15	NA	TRBD2	TRBJ2-7	CASSLEIAGVREQYF	TGTGCCAGCAGCTTAGAAATTGCGGGAGTACGCGAGCAGTACTTC
TRBV7-6	15	NA	TRBD2	TRBJ2-1	CASSLKTSGGAGQFF	TGTGCCAGCAGCCTGAAGACTAGCGGGGGGGCCGGGCAGTTCTTC
TRBV19	14	NA	TRBD1	TRBJ1-2	CASSSQGEAIGYTF	TGTGCCAGTAGTTCACAGGGGGAAGCTATTGGCTACACCTTC
TRBV6-5	13	NA	NA	TRBJ1-6	CASHGAGGSPLHF	TGTGCCAGCCACGGGGCGGGGGGGTCACCCCTCCACTTT
TRBV28	17	once	NA	TRBJ2-6	CASTYRATLTGANVLTF	TGTGCCAGCACCTACAGGGCCACTCTAACTGGGGCCAACGTCCTGACTTTC
TRBV28	17	NA	TRBD1	TRBJ2-5	CASSFQEGAVDQETQYF	TGTGCCAGCAGTTTCCAAGAGGGGGCGGTGGACCAAGAGACCCAGTACTTC
TRBV28	15	NA	TRBD1	TRBJ2-7	CASSPGQVRYYEQYF	TGTGCCAGCAGCCCGGGACAGGTCCGGTACTACGAGCAGTACTTC
TRBV28	17	NA	TRBD1	TRBJ2-7	CASSPPLTGQSSYEQYF	TGTGCCAGCAGTCCTCCCTTGACAGGGCAAAGCTCCTACGAGCAGTACTTC
TRBV18	17	NA	NA	TRBJ1-3	CASSPRRINSSGNTIYF	TGTGCCAGCTCACCACGCCGGATTAACAGCTCTGGAAACACCATATATTTT
TRBV29-1	15	NA	TRBD2	TRBJ2-2	CSPAGLAGDTGELFF	TGCAGCCCCGCCGGACTAGCGGGAGATACCGGGGAGCTGTTTTTT
TRBV6-1	12	few	TRBD1	TRBJ1-2	CASSGQGRGYTF	TGTGCCAGCAGTGGACAGGGACGCGGCTACACCTTC
TRBV4-3	16	few	NA	TRBJ1-5	CASSQAVQGLFQPQHF	TGCGCCAGCAGCCAAGCCGTGCAGGGTCTTTTTCAGCCCCAGCATTTT
TRBV19	11	NA	NA	TRBJ2-5	CASATRGTQYF	TGTGCCAGTGCCACAAGGGGAACCCAGTACTTC
TRBV10-2	15	NA	TRBD2	TRBJ2-7	CASSDRTSGFYEQYF	TGCGCCAGCAGTGATAGGACTAGCGGATTCTACGAGCAGTACTTC
TRBV11-2	12	NA	NA	TRBJ2-1	CASRRSTNEQFF	TGTGCCAGCAGACGTTCTACCAATGAGCAGTTCTTC
TRBV28	15	NA	NA	TRBJ1-3	CASSPSDSPGNTIYF	TGTGCCAGCAGTCCCTCGGACAGCCCTGGAAACACCATATATTTT
TRBV30	11	few	NA	TRBJ1-1	CAWSVHPRAFF	TGTGCCTGGAGTGTGCATCCTAGGGCTTTCTTT
TRBV27	18	NA	TRBD2	TRBJ2-5	CASSSRKASGAVLETQYF	TGTGCCAGCAGTTCCCGTAAGGCTAGCGGTGCTGTACTAGAGACCCAGTACTTC
TRBV6-5	16	NA	NA	TRBJ1-3	CASSYSSSWSGNTIYF	TGTGCCAGCAGTTACTCGTCGAGTTGGTCTGGAAACACCATATATTTT
TRBV7-6	15	NA	NA	TRBJ1-6	CASSPSGGHSSPLHF	TGTGCCAGCAGCCCTTCGGGGGGCCACTCTTCACCCCTCCACTTT
TRBV7-2	16	NA	TRBD1	TRBJ1-5	CASSLVGSAGGQPQHF	TGTGCCAGCAGCTTAGTGGGGTCGGCAGGGGGGCAGCCCCAGCATTTT
TRBV15	15	NA	NA	TRBJ2-7	CATSRAAAGSYEQYF	TGTGCCACCAGCAGAGCCGCAGCGGGCTCCTACGAGCAGTACTTC
TRBV5-1	16	NA	TRBD1	TRBJ1-1	CASSPGQTPLNTEAFF	TGCGCCAGCAGCCCGGGACAGACTCCCCTTAACACTGAAGCTTTCTTT
TRBV28	15	NA	TRBD1	TRBJ2-3	CASTGRQGGTDTQYF	TGTGCCAGCACCGGGAGACAGGGGGGCACAGATACGCAGTATTTT
TRBV18	16	NA	TRBD1	TRBJ2-5	CASSPGIRDSQETQYF	TGTGCCAGCTCACCAGGAATTAGGGACAGCCAAGAGACCCAGTACTTC